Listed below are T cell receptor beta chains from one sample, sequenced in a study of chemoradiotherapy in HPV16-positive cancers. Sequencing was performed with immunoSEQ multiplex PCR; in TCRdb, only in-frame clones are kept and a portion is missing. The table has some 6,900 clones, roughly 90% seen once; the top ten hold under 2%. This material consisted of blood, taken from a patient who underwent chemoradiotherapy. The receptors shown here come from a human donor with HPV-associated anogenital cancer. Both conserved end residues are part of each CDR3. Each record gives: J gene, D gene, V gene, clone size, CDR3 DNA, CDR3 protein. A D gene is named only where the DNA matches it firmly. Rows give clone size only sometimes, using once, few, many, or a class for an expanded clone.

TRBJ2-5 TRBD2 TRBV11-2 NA TGTGCCAGCAGCACCGGGACTAGCGGGGGCCAAGAGACCCAGTACTTC CASSTGTSGGQETQYF
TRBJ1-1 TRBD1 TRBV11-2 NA TGTGCCAGCAGCTTTCTAAGGACAGGGGACGAAGCTTTCTTT CASSFLRTGDEAFF
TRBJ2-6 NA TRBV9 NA TGTGCCAGCAGCCCAAACTCTGGGGCCAACGTCCTGACTTTC CASSPNSGANVLTF
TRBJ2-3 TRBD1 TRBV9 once TGTGCCAGCAGCGTGAGACAGGGGAGGAGGACAGATACGCAGTATTTT CASSVRQGRRTDTQYF
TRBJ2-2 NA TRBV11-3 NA TGTGCCAGCAGCTTAAGGAGACAGTCATTTAACGCCGGGGAGCTGTTTTTT CASSLRRQSFNAGELFF
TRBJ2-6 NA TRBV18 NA TGTGCCAGCTCACGAACCTCCTCTGGGGCCAACGTCCTGACTTTC CASSRTSSGANVLTF
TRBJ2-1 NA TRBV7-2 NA TGTGCCAGCAGCTTAGAATCCCTATGGCAGTTCTTC CASSLESLWQFF
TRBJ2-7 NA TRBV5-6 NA TGTGCCAGCAGCTTCCAGACAGTCTCCTACGAGCAGTACTTC CASSFQTVSYEQYF
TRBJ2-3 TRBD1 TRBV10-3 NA TGTGCCATCAGTGCACAGGGGGCAGATACGCAGTATTTT CAISAQGADTQYF
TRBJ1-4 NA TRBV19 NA TGTGCCAGTAGTATGGGGCAGGTTCGAACTAATGAAAAACTGTTTTTT CASSMGQVRTNEKLFF
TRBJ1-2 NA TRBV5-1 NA TGCGCCAGCAGCTTGATACCCGGCTCTAACTATGGCTACACCTTC CASSLIPGSNYGYTF
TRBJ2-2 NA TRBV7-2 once TGTGCCAGCAGCTTAAAATTACGCACCGGGGAGCTGTTTTTT CASSLKLRTGELFF
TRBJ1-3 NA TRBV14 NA TGTGCCAGCAGCCAGCCCCCGAAGCAAGACTCTGGAAACACCATATATTTT CASSQPPKQDSGNTIYF
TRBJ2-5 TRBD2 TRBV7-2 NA TGTGCCAGCAGCTTTGGCCTTCTAGCGGGAGGGGAGACCCAGTACTTC CASSFGLLAGGETQYF
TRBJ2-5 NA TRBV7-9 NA TGTGCCAGCAGCATACTGTCGGCCCGAGGGACCCAGTACTTC CASSILSARGTQYF
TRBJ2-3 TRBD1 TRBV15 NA TGTGCCACCAGCAGAGACGGACAGGCTACAGATACGCAGTATTTT CATSRDGQATDTQYF
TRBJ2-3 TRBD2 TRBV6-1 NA TGTGCCAGCACTACGAGCGGGAAGCCAGATACGCAGTATTTT CASTTSGKPDTQYF
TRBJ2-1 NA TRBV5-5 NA TGTGCCAGCAGCTTAACGGTGAATGAGCAGTTCTTC CASSLTVNEQFF
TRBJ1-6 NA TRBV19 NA TGTGCCACGCGAAAAGGGAGGTCCGGAATTAATTCACCCCTCCACTTT CATRKGRSGINSPLHF
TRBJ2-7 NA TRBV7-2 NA TGTGCCAGCAGCTGGAGCCCCTACGAGCAGTACTTC CASSWSPYEQYF
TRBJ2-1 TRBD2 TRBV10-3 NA TGTGCCATCAGTGTATCCACGGGACTAGTCGAATTGGGTGAGCAGTTCTTC CAISVSTGLVELGEQFF
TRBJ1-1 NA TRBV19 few TGTGCCAGTAGGCCGACAGGTCCCACTGAAGCTTTCTTT CASRPTGPTEAFF
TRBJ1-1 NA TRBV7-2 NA TGTGCCAGCAGCCCTGCGAGGAGAATGAACACTGAAGCTTTCTTT CASSPARRMNTEAFF
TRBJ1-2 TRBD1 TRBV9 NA TGTGCCAGCAGCGTAGGAGCTGGACAGGGGGCGACCTATGGCTACACCTTC CASSVGAGQGATYGYTF
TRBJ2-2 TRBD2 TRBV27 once TGTGCCAGCAGTTTACTAGCGGGGAACACCGGGGAGCTGTTTTTT CASSLLAGNTGELFF
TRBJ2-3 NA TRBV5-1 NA TGCGCCAGCAGCCAGTTACTGGCTAGCACAGATACGCAGTATTTT CASSQLLASTDTQYF
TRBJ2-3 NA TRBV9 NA TGTGCCAGCGGGCTAGACACAGATACGCAGTATTTT CASGLDTDTQYF
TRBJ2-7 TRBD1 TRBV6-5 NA TGTGCCAGCAGTCACCGGGACAGGGTCTCCGAGCAGTACTTC CASSHRDRVSEQYF
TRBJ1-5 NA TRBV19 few TGTGCCAGTAGTATAGTGCTCCCACCTAGCAATCAGCCCCAGCATTTT CASSIVLPPSNQPQHF
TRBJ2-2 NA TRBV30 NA TGTGCCTGGGGAGGGGCAGCGAACACCGGGGAGCTGTTTTTT CAWGGAANTGELFF
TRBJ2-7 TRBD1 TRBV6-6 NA TGTGCCAGCAGTTACGACAGGGGGCGGGCCGAGCAGTACTTC CASSYDRGRAEQYF
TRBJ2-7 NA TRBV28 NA TGTGCCAGCCTGGGGTATCCCTACGAGCAGTACTTC CASLGYPYEQYF
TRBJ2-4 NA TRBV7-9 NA TGTGCCAGCAGCTTATTAAGCGGCATTCAGTACTTC CASSLLSGIQYF
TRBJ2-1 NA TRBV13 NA TGTGCCAGCAGCCCTTTCCAGTACAATGAGCAGTTCTTC CASSPFQYNEQFF
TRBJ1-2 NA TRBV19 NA TGTGCCTCAAAGCCGGGACAAGACTCACCCTATGGCTACACCTTC CASKPGQDSPYGYTF
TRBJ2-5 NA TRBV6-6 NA TGTGCCAGCAGTTACTCGTCAGAGGGGGGAGAGACCCAGTACTTC CASSYSSEGGETQYF
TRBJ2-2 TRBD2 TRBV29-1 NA TGCAGCGTTGAAGATCTGACTAGCGGGGGGGATACGTCCGGGGAGCTGTTTTTT CSVEDLTSGGDTSGELFF
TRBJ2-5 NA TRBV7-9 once TGTGCCAGCAGCAAACAGGGAGTCCAAGAGACCCAGTACTTC CASSKQGVQETQYF
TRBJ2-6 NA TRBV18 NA TGTGCCAGCTCTTTTTTGGCCCCACCCCGCTCTGGGGCCAACGTCCTGACTTTC CASSFLAPPRSGANVLTF
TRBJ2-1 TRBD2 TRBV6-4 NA TGTGCCAGCAGTGACGCCGGGACTAGCGGTGTGAATGAGCAGTTCTTC CASSDAGTSGVNEQFF
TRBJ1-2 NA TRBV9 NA TGTGCCAGCAGCGTCGACCCGGGGGGGGGCGCTCCGAACTATGGCTACACCTTC CASSVDPGGGAPNYGYTF
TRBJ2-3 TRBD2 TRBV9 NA TGTGCCAGCAGCGCTAGCGGGACTAGCACAGATACGCAGTATTTT CASSASGTSTDTQYF
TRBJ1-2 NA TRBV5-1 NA TGCGCCAGCAGCTTGGCCCCGGTTTATGGCTACACCTTC CASSLAPVYGYTF
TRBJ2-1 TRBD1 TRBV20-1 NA TGCAGTGCACGGGACAGACAACAGTTCTTC CSARDRQQFF
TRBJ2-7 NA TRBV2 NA TGTGCCAGCAGTGAACGGGACAAGAATTACGAGCAGTACTTC CASSERDKNYEQYF
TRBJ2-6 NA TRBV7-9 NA TGTGCCAGCAGCTTTCAGGGGGGGGTTGGGGCCAACGTCCTGACTTTC CASSFQGGVGANVLTF
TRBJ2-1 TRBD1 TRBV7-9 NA TGTGCCAGCAGCCCTCCGGGACAGGGAGCCGTGGGTGAGCAGTTCTTC CASSPPGQGAVGEQFF
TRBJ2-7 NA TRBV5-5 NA TGTGCCAGCAGCCTTTTCCCGACAGGCTACGAGCAGTACTTC CASSLFPTGYEQYF
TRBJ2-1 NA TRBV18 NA TGTGCCAGCTCACCAATGGGGACGGGGACTGTCGGTGAGCAGTTCTTC CASSPMGTGTVGEQFF
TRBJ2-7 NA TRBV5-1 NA TGCGCCAGCAGCTCTATGGTCTCCTCCTACGAGCAGTACTTC CASSSMVSSYEQYF
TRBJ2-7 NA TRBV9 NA TGTGCCAGCAGCGTAGGAGATTCAGACCCCTTTGGGCAGTACTTC CASSVGDSDPFGQYF
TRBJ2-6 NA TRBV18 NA TGTGCCAGCTCACCAATACCCGGACCGCTGAGCTCTGGGGCCAACGTCCTGACTTTC CASSPIPGPLSSGANVLTF